The clone carrying this TCR beta chain has a handful of counts. Its specificity is unknown. This record belongs to a study of regulatory T cells in long-lasting Graves disease. General study findings and limits: The work looked only at peripheral blood and did not look at thyroid tissue. Owing to a sample size that was small, accuracy may have been reduced. Persistent patients had a count of shared public clonotypes (roughly 2,500) that exceeded that of new patients (almost 1,000). Lower TCR diversity was seen in persistent Graves' patients than in newly diagnosed ones.

Sample time point: newly diagnosed GD, antithyroid drugs for less than 3 months. PBMCs were the source of the RNA used for TCR sequencing. Arm-PCR of CDR3 regions with iRepertoire HTBI primers generated TCR beta libraries. TCRdb reanalysed the multiplex PCR reads using MiXCR and keeps one entry per CDR3 protein. The sample lists about 320,000 distinct CDR3 sequences; under 20% were seen once. The TCR originated in a female donor with Graves disease. The sequences come from peripheral blood mononuclear cells (PBMCs), collected at new diagnosis, from a patient treated with antithyroid drugs.

The CDR3 DNA is TGTGCCAGCAGCGTTTCGACCGGGACTAATGAAAAACTGTTTTTT. Translated: CASSVSTGTNEKLFF. V gene TRBV9 combines with J gene TRBJ1-4; D not resolved. Germline V gene sequence: CDR1 SGDLS, CDR2 YYNGEE. Trimming cost V 2 bases and J 2 bases, with 10 bases left between them. The CDR3 is 15 residues long. Full variable domain (rest looked up from reference TRBV9 and TRBJ1-4): DSGVTQTPKHLITATGQRVTLRCSPRSGDLSVYWYQQSLDQGLQFLIQYYNGEERAKGNILERFSAQQFPDLHSELNLSSLELGDSALYFCASSVSTGTNEKLFFGSGTQLSVL.